This TCR beta chain was observed in a study of T cell repertoires in cytomegalovirus infection. Study summary: The authors relied on CMV epitopes, both recently identified HLA-C-restricted and well-studied HLA-B-restricted. Evidence of both CMV infection and a matching HLA type came from public TCR beta signatures.

Study-level results: HLA-C-restricted CMV clonotypes gave the most frequent clonotype in two of eight donors. Identification of carriers of CMV plus the relevant HLA was performed using cumulative public TCR beta family frequency.

Germline CDR1 LGHNA, CDR2 YNFKEQ. This CDR3 comprises 16 residues. With 4 bases removed from V and 5 bases from J, the gap between germline ends came to 20 bases. This clonotype was seen more than once but under ten times. What it recognizes is unknown. TCRdb reanalysed the reads using MiXCR and keeps one entry per CDR3 protein. The data hold 700,000 to 950,000 distinct CDR3 sequences, with less than 35% observed a single time. The chain carries TRBV4-2 and TRBJ2-5; D ambiguous. This TCR came from a human donor in good health (CMV status not recorded). Some clones in this sample may be carry-over from other donors' samples. The material sequenced was cultured CD8+ T cells from PBMCs, taken from culture after CMV antigen stimulation. CDR3 bases: TGTGCCAGCAGCCGCTGTCGTCTACTGACGTGGGAGACCCAGTACTTC. This sequence encodes CASSRCRLLTWETQYF.